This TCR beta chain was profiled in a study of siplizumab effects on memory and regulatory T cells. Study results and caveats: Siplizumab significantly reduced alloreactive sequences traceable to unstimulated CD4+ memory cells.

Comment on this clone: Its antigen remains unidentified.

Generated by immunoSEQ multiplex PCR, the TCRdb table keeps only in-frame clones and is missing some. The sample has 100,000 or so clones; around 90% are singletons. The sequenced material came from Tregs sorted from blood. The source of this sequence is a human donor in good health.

The CDR3 loop is CASSKGLAGDHEQYF. The CDR3 DNA reads as TGTGCCAGCAGCAAGGGACTAGCGGGAGATCACGAGCAGTACTTC. This chain joins TRBV11-3 and TRBJ2-7; TRBD2 aligns across 14 bases. This CDR3 region has 15 residues. Germline trimming cut 5 bases from V and 5 bases from J; bases unmatched to any gene: 5. Germline CDR1 and CDR2: SGHNT and YENEEA.